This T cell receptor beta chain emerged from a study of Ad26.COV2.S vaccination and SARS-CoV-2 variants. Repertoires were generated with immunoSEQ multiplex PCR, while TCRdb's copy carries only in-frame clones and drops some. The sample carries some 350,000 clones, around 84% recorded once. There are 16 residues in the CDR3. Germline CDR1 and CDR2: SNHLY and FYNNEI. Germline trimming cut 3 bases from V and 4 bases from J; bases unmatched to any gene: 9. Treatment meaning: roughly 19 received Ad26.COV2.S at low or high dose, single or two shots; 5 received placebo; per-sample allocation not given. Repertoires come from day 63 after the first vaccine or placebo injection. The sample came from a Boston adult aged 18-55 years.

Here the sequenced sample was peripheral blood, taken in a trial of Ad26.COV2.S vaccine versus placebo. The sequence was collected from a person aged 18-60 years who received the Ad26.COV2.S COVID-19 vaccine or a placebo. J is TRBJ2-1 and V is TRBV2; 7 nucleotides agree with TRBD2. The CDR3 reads CASSDRAGEGYNEQFF. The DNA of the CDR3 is TGTGCCAGCAGTGATCGGGCGGGAGAGGGGTACAATGAGCAGTTCTTC.